Shown below are 2 T cell receptor beta chains from a single sample sequenced in a study of cytomegalovirus exposure and HLA in healthy donors. PCR primers comprised 60 Vbeta and 13 Jbeta primers. The assay was immunoSEQ multiplex PCR, and TCRdb's table has in-frame clones only and misses some. The repertoire holds around 150,000 clones, with about 80% as singletons. Sequenced input: PBMCs. These receptors were collected from a male donor in good health and CMV-seronegative.

CDR3 in amino acids: CASSRDTRYEQYF. The CDR3 DNA is TGTGCCAGCAGCCGGGACACGCGCTACGAGCAGTACTTC. The chain couples TRBV21-1 to TRBJ2-7; the D call in the table, TRBD1, was not verified against the DNA. TRBV21-1 is a pseudogene. There are 13 residues in the CDR3.

The chain combines TRBV4-1 with TRBJ2-3; 8 nucleotides match TRBD2. The CDR3 spans 16 residues. The J segment lost 0 bases and the V segment lost 0 bases, leaving 2 bases of the junction unmatched. Looked up from germline, CDR1 is MGHRA and CDR2 is YSYEKL. CDR3 DNA: TGCGCCAGCAGCCAAGAAGGCGGGAGGAGCACAGATACGCAGTATTTT. Translation gives CASSQEGGRSTDTQYF.